A selection of T cell receptor beta chains follows, all from one sample in a study of naive and memory T cell subsets. Using its own MiXCR run on the UMI-ligation and nested PCR reads, TCRdb lists one record per CDR3 protein. The data hold some 83,000 distinct CDR3 sequences, with approximately 14% observed a single time. Sequencing used central memory CD4+ T cells from blood. These receptors originate from a human donor in good health. Both conserved end residues are part of each CDR3. A D gene is named only where the DNA matches it firmly. For some rows the clone size is stated as once, few or many, or as a class when expanded; others skip it.

clone size	V gene	D gene	J gene	CDR3 protein	CDR3 DNA
.	TRBV7-9	.	TRBJ2-3	CASASYTTASTDTQYF	TGTGCCAGCGCTTCCTACACGACGGCAAGCACAGATACGCAGTATTTT
many	TRBV5-1	.	TRBJ2-1	CASSLTGPKGSEQFF	TGCGCCAGCAGCTTGACAGGGCCCAAGGGGAGTGAGCAGTTCTTC
many	TRBV6-5	.	TRBJ2-7	CASSYAGRNYEQYF	TGTGCCAGCAGTTATGCTGGGAGAAACTACGAGCAGTACTTC
.	TRBV12-3/TRBV12-4	.	TRBJ1-3	CASSDKGSVGNTIYF	TGTGCCAGCAGTGACAAGGGCAGTGTTGGAAACACCATATATTTT
.	TRBV11-2	.	TRBJ2-5	CASSLVVGNQETQYF	TGTGCCAGCAGCTTAGTGGTAGGAAACCAAGAGACCCAGTACTTC
.	TRBV30	.	TRBJ2-3	CAWSVNSGAQYF	TGTGCCTGGAGTGTAAATAGCGGCGCGCAGTATTTT
many	TRBV20-1	.	TRBJ2-2	CSAPGLGGTGELFF	TGCAGTGCTCCCGGGCTAGGAGGCACCGGGGAGCTGTTTTTT
few	TRBV5-1	.	TRBJ2-1	CASSLGQGSSYNEQFF	TGCGCCAGCAGCTTGGGGCAGGGGAGCTCCTACAATGAGCAGTTCTTC
.	TRBV12-3/TRBV12-4	TRBD1	TRBJ1-1	CASSSSGGAFF	TGTGCCAGCAGTTCCTCAGGGGGAGCTTTCTTT
few	TRBV29-1	.	TRBJ1-3	CSVFGNGNTIYF	TGCAGCGTTTTCGGAAATGGAAACACCATATATTTT
few	TRBV10-3	.	TRBJ2-1	CAIGSWGGYNEQFF	TGTGCCATCGGTTCGTGGGGCGGGTACAATGAGCAGTTCTTC
.	TRBV18	.	TRBJ2-7	CASSPGQGPYEQYF	TGTGCCAGCTCACCAGGCCAGGGCCCCTACGAGCAGTACTTC
.	TRBV11-2	.	TRBJ2-3	CASSFLDTQYF	TGTGCCAGCAGCTTCTTAGATACGCAGTATTTT
few	TRBV18	TRBD2	TRBJ2-1	CASSGGTSGSHEQFF	TGTGCCAGCTCAGGTGGGACTAGCGGGAGTCATGAGCAGTTCTTC
.	TRBV2	.	TRBJ1-6	CASSVGTGFSPLHF	TGTGCCAGCAGTGTTGGGACTGGCTTTTCGCCCCTCCACTTT
few	TRBV5-5	.	TRBJ1-5	CASSGGGGNQPQHF	TGTGCCAGCAGCGGTGGAGGGGGCAATCAGCCCCAGCATTTT
few	TRBV27	TRBD2	TRBJ2-7	CASIFIGLAGPGPIYEQYF	TGTGCCAGCATCTTCATCGGGTTAGCGGGGCCTGGTCCCATCTACGAGCAGTACTTC
.	TRBV9	TRBD2	TRBJ2-1	CASSVKTGTSGASSYNEQFF	TGTGCCAGCAGCGTTAAGACCGGGACTAGCGGGGCGAGCTCCTACAATGAGCAGTTCTTC
many	TRBV12-3/TRBV12-4	.	TRBJ2-4	CASRPGGAKNIQYF	TGTGCCAGCAGACCTGGAGGTGCGAAAAACATTCAGTACTTC
.	TRBV7-9	.	TRBJ1-1	CASSLPDRKVEAFF	TGTGCCAGCAGCTTACCGGACAGAAAGGTTGAAGCTTTCTTT
many	TRBV24-1	.	TRBJ2-5	CATSTAMQETQYF	TGTGCCACCAGTACCGCCATGCAGGAGACCCAGTACTTC
few	TRBV2	TRBD2	TRBJ2-2	CASGGSFNAGELFF	TGTGCCAGCGGCGGGAGCTTTAACGCCGGGGAGCTGTTTTTT
few	TRBV20-1	.	TRBJ2-3	CSARGGLSTDTQYF	TGCAGTGCTAGAGGGGGCCTTAGCACAGATACGCAGTATTTT
many	TRBV20-1	.	TRBJ2-1	CSARSLARTLGNEQFF	TGCAGTGCTAGGAGTCTAGCAAGGACCCTAGGGAATGAGCAGTTCTTC
few	TRBV10-3	TRBD2	TRBJ2-3	CAIARTSGRSTDTQYF	TGTGCCATCGCGAGGACTAGCGGGAGAAGCACAGATACGCAGTATTTT
medium-sized	TRBV6-2/TRBV6-3	.	TRBJ2-2	CATSTDRSTGELFF	TGTGCCACTTCGACCGACAGGTCCACCGGGGAGCTGTTTTTT
.	TRBV27	.	TRBJ1-1	CASSFWPNTEAFF	TGTGCCAGCAGTTTCTGGCCGAACACTGAAGCTTTCTTT
.	TRBV29-1	.	TRBJ2-2	CSETYRVATGELFF	TGCAGCGAAACCTACAGGGTCGCCACCGGGGAGCTGTTTTTT
.	TRBV27	.	TRBJ2-7	CASSPGLDEQYF	TGTGCCAGCAGTCCCGGGCTCGACGAGCAGTACTTC
few	TRBV5-1	TRBD2	TRBJ2-3	CASSLGTSGIPTGTDTQYF	TGCGCCAGCAGCTTGGGTACTAGCGGGATACCCACTGGCACAGATACGCAGTATTTT
.	TRBV4-1	.	TRBJ2-1	CASSQVGARRANEQFF	TGCGCCAGCAGCCAAGTTGGCGCCCGCAGGGCCAATGAGCAGTTCTTC
.	TRBV4-3	TRBD1	TRBJ2-7	CASSQVSGQSSYEQYF	TGCGCCAGCAGCCAAGTTTCGGGACAGAGCTCCTACGAGCAGTACTTC
few	TRBV29-1	TRBD1	TRBJ2-1	CSVTRQGRNEQFF	TGCAGCGTTACCAGACAGGGAAGGAATGAGCAGTTCTTC
.	TRBV7-2	TRBD1	TRBJ1-5	CASSLGGGRGNQPQHF	TGTGCCAGCAGCTTAGGAGGGGGCCGAGGCAATCAGCCCCAGCATTTT
.	TRBV5-1	TRBD1	TRBJ2-7	CASSPDRVREQYF	TGCGCCAGCAGCCCAGACAGGGTTCGGGAGCAGTACTTC
few	TRBV10-3	.	TRBJ2-3	CAISEAGMNTQYF	TGTGCCATCAGTGAGGCTGGCATGAATACGCAGTATTTT
few	TRBV20-1	TRBD1	TRBJ1-2	CSATPSGTGAYGYTF	TGCAGTGCCACTCCCTCCGGGACAGGGGCCTATGGCTACACCTTC
.	TRBV28	.	TRBJ1-6	CASRPPVNSPLHF	TGTGCCAGCAGGCCCCCAGTAAATTCACCCCTCCACTTT
few	TRBV6-1	TRBD1	TRBJ1-1	CASSGQGTVTEAFF	TGTGCCAGCAGTGGACAAGGGACAGTCACTGAAGCTTTCTTT
.	TRBV30	TRBD2	TRBJ2-7	CAWSAGTTNEQYF	TGTGCCTGGAGTGCCGGGACTACTAATGAGCAGTACTTC
.	TRBV7-2	.	TRBJ2-7	CASSQQGSQTYEQYF	TGTGCCAGCAGCCAACAAGGGAGTCAGACCTACGAGCAGTACTTC
.	TRBV28	.	TRBJ2-5	CASSFLGGIQTQYF	TGTGCCAGCAGTTTTTTAGGGGGTATTCAGACCCAGTACTTC
.	TRBV7-9	TRBD1	TRBJ2-2	CASSSRDSEGTGELFF	TGTGCCAGCAGCTCCCGGGACAGCGAGGGCACCGGGGAGCTGTTTTTT
few	TRBV20-1	.	TRBJ2-3	CSARGSPSTDTQYF	TGCAGTGCTAGGGGGTCCCCGAGCACAGATACGCAGTATTTT
few	TRBV6-4	.	TRBJ2-1	CASSDMGGLSYNEQFF	TGTGCCAGCAGTGACATGGGGGGTTTATCCTACAATGAGCAGTTCTTC
.	TRBV15	TRBD1	TRBJ2-7	CATSNRGSGEQYF	TGTGCCACCAGCAACAGGGGGTCCGGGGAGCAGTACTTC
.	TRBV5-8	TRBD1	TRBJ1-5	CASSKGTGPSNQPQHF	TGTGCCAGCAGCAAGGGGACAGGGCCTAGCAATCAGCCCCAGCATTTT
few	TRBV28	.	TRBJ1-2	CASSFGGGANYGYTF	TGTGCCAGCAGTTTTGGGGGGGGGGCCAACTATGGCTACACCTTC
.	TRBV7-3	TRBD1	TRBJ1-2	CASSLKVAGQNPNYGYTF	TGTGCCAGCAGCTTAAAGGTCGCGGGACAGAACCCAAACTATGGCTACACCTTC
.	TRBV6-6	.	TRBJ1-3	CASSYGGLTGGTIYF	TGTGCCAGCAGTTACGGGGGGTTAACAGGCGGCACCATATATTTT
few	TRBV20-1	.	TRBJ2-1	CSARTSRSYNEQFF	TGCAGTGCCAGAACTAGCCGCTCCTACAATGAGCAGTTCTTC
few	TRBV6-2/TRBV6-3	.	TRBJ2-5	CASNNGPPGAQYF	TGTGCCAGCAATAACGGCCCCCCCGGGGCCCAGTACTTC
many	TRBV5-1	TRBD2	TRBJ2-7	CASSPTGLAGPQYEQYF	TGCGCCAGCAGCCCAACCGGACTAGCGGGACCACAATACGAGCAGTACTTC
few	TRBV29-1	TRBD1	TRBJ1-1	CSILFGQANTEAFF	TGCAGCATTTTATTCGGACAGGCTAACACTGAAGCTTTCTTT